Below, 31 T cell receptor beta chains from the same sample are listed, as sequenced in a study of T cells after yellow fever vaccination. TCRdb ran MiXCR on the 5' RACE reads and lists one entry per CDR3 protein. Of about 160,000 distinct CDR3 sequences listed, 6% to 7.5% are singletons. The sample was CD4+ T cells sorted from PBMCs, taken 4 to 5 days after the first yellow fever vaccination. The receptors were sampled from a young man who received the YFV17D yellow fever vaccine.

This clonotype was seen a handful of times. The CDR3 here is CASSLRASGGDEQYF. In nucleotides, the CDR3 is TGTGCCAGCAGCTTGCGTGCTAGCGGGGGAGACGAGCAGTACTTC. The chain joins TRBV7-2 to TRBJ2-7, with 10 bases that match TRBD2. Germline CDR1 is SGHTA and CDR2 is FQGNSA. The CDR3 sequence is 15 residues long. The ends lost 3 bases at V and 5 bases at J; junction bases unmatched: 7.

This clonotype was observed many times. The chain combines TRBV7-2 with TRBJ2-3; 13 bases match TRBD2. The CDR3 is made up of 15 amino acids. In germline, CDR1 is SGHTA, CDR2 FQGNSA. V shed 8 bases and J 5 bases; nucleotides not matched to a gene: 7. The CDR3 protein is CASRLTSGGVDTQYF. CDR3 nucleotide sequence: TGTGCCAGCCGACTAACTAGCGGGGGGGTAGATACGCAGTATTTT.

This clonotype was seen many times. The chain is built from TRBV6-2 or TRBV6-3 and TRBJ2-5, with 9 bases lining up with TRBD2. CDR3 length: 14 amino acids. Germline V gene lookup returns CDR1 MNHEY and CDR2 SVGEGT. Trimming removed 8 bases from V and 6 bases from J; junction bases left unmatched: 10. Here the CDR3 reads CASRVLAGIQTQYF. The CDR3 nucleotides read TGTGCCAGCCGAGTCCTAGCGGGGATACAGACCCAGTACTTC.

The rearrangement joins TRBV5-1 to TRBJ1-2; 10 bases are a match to TRBD1. The trim removed 4 bases at V and 7 bases at J, leaving 7 bases unmatched. The germline V gene has CDR1 SGHRS and CDR2 YFSETQ. The CDR3 consists of 14 residues. The CDR3 nucleotides are TGCGCCAGCAGCCCAGGGACAGGGGATGTTGGCTACACCTTC. As protein: CASSPGTGDVGYTF.

The rearrangement links TRBV6-2 or TRBV6-3 to TRBJ1-2; tentatively, D is TRBD1 (6 bases). The V gene's germline CDR1 is MNHEY and CDR2 SVGEGT. The length of the CDR3 is 13 residues. Trimming left V 8 bases short and J 5 bases short, with 15 bases between. The DNA of the CDR3 is TGTGCCAGCCAGGCCGGACAGCAGTATGGCTACACCTTC. As protein: CASQAGQQYGYTF.

This clonotype appeared many times. V usage is TRBV5-1 and J usage is TRBJ2-5, with TRBD2 matching over 9 bases. Losses at the gene ends were 0 bases for V and 7 bases for J; bases not matched to a gene: 7. The CDR3 has 15 residues. Germline V lookup: CDR1 SGHRS, CDR2 YFSETQ. The CDR3 loop reads CASSLAVIAGATQYF. CDR3 DNA sequence: TGCGCCAGCAGCTTGGCCGTCATAGCGGGGGCGACCCAGTACTTC.

This clonotype has a count of ten or more. The rearrangement uses TRBV12-3 or TRBV12-4 and TRBJ2-7, with a weak D call TRBD1 (5 bases). The V and J ends lost 6 bases and 0 bases respectively, with 12 bases between them. The CDR3 has 14 amino acids. The CDR3 region has the DNA TGTGCCAGCAGCCTGACAGCCATCTCCTACGAGCAGTACTTC. This sequence encodes CASSLTAISYEQYF.

This clonotype was observed a few times. This sequence joins TRBV10-3 and TRBJ1-4, with D perhaps matching TRBD1 (5 bases). CDR1 and CDR2 from the germline V gene are ENHRY and SYGVKD. Trimming removed 0 bases at V and 4 bases at J, with 6 bases between. This CDR3 has 14 residues. CDR3 sequence: CAISESQGNEKLFF. DNA for the CDR3: TGTGCCATCAGTGAGTCCCAGGGTAATGAAAAACTGTTTTTT.

This clonotype was seen ten or more times. This chain links TRBV29-1 with TRBJ2-1; D is ambiguous. Germline V gene lookup returns CDR1 SQVTM and CDR2 ANQGSEA. CDR3 length: 11 amino acids. V shed 8 bases and J shed 7 bases, with 12 bases lying between them. The CDR3 reads CSLWGTNEQFF. As DNA, the CDR3 is TGCAGCCTTTGGGGTACTAATGAGCAGTTCTTC.

This clonotype has ten or more counts. The V gene is TRBV20-1, the J gene TRBJ2-2; D may correspond to TRBD1 or TRBD2 (5 bases each). Trimming removed 5 bases at V and 4 bases at J, with 11 bases between. The germline CDR1 and CDR2 sequences are DFQATT and SNEGSKA (reference sequence). CDR3 length: 13 amino acids. The CDR3 nucleotides are TGCAGTGCTGGGGGACCTGCCACCGGGGAGCTGTTTTTT. Translating gives CSAGGPATGELFF.

In its sample, this clonotype was seen many times. The chain links TRBV28 to TRBJ1-4, with 9 bases that match TRBD1. With V trimmed by 4 bases and J by 8 bases, 5 bases remained unmatched. Per germline, CDR1 MDHEN and CDR2 SYDVKM. The CDR3 sequence is 14 residues long. The CDR3 DNA follows: TGTGCCAGCAGTTCGGGACAGGGTGAGGAAAAACTGTTTTTT. Protein: CASSSGQGEEKLFF.

This clonotype was picked up many times. This chain uses TRBV6-2 or TRBV6-3 with TRBJ1-4; 8 bases match TRBD1. The CDR3 contains 13 residues. Unmatched junction bases numbered 7, after V lost 5 bases and J lost 11 bases. The germline CDR1 and CDR2 sequences are MNHEY and SVGEGT. CDR3: CASSHRQGRKLFF. DNA for the CDR3: TGTGCCAGCAGTCACCGACAGGGGAGGAAACTGTTTTTT.

The V and J genes are TRBV10-3 and TRBJ2-7; the D is unclear. The CDR3 consists of 13 residues. The ends were cut back, 4 bases at V and 1 base at J, with 8 bases in the middle. The V gene's germline CDR1 is ENHRY and CDR2 SYGVKD. The DNA for the CDR3 is TGTGCCATCAGTGTTGGGCAGTCCTACGAGCAGTACTTC. Protein sequence: CAISVGQSYEQYF.

This clonotype has ten or more counts. This chain joins TRBV7-2 and TRBJ2-7; 7 nucleotides agree with TRBD1. The germline V gene encodes CDR1 SGHTA and CDR2 FQGNSA. The V gene end was trimmed by 4 bases and the J gene end by 0 bases; junction bases not matched to a gene: 3. This CDR3 is 14 amino acids long. CDR3 coding DNA: TGTGCCAGCAGCTCTAACAGGGGCTCCTACGAGCAGTACGTC. Translated, it gives CASSSNRGSYEQYV.

This clonotype was picked up a small number of times. The CDR3 spells CAIRTSPDTQYF. Written as DNA, the CDR3 is TGTGCCATCAGGACGAGTCCAGATACGCAGTATTTT. The chain recombines TRBV10-3 with TRBJ2-3, with D unclear. The CDR3 loop spans 12 amino acids. Germline loops: CDR1 ENHRY, CDR2 SYGVKD. V lost 6 bases, J lost 4 bases, and 8 bases lay in between.

This clonotype was counted at least ten times. V gene TRBV28 combines with J gene TRBJ2-3, with 8 bases identical to TRBD1. This CDR3 is 15 amino acids long. Germline-derived CDR1 and CDR2 are MDHEN and SYDVKM. With 4 bases clipped from V and 1 base from J, the junction kept 4 bases outside the gene matches. The CDR3, as DNA: TGTGCCAGCAGTTCAGGGGGCGAGGGCACAGATACGCAGTATTTT. Translating it yields CASSSGGEGTDTQYF.

This clonotype was counted a few times. This chain connects TRBV2 to TRBJ1-5; D perhaps matches TRBD1 (5 bases). The CDR3 has 14 amino acids. CDR1 and CDR2 (germline): SNHLY, FYNNEI. The V gene lost 6 bases and the J gene lost 2 bases, with 11 bases spanning the gap. In nucleotides, the CDR3 is TGTGCCAGCAGCCCTCGGGGGGGCAATCAGCCCCAGCATTTT. Translating gives CASSPRGGNQPQHF.

This clonotype came up many times. The V gene is TRBV18, the J gene TRBJ2-3; D not resolved. V was clipped by 3 bases and J by 0 bases, with 10 bases between them. The CDR3 runs to 15 residues. Per the germline V gene, CDR1 is KGHSH and CDR2 is LQKENI. The chain's CDR3 is CASSPAVLSTDTQYF. The DNA for the CDR3 is TGTGCCAGCTCACCTGCGGTGCTCAGCACAGATACGCAGTATTTT.

This clonotype was seen repeatedly, ten times or more. The chain carries TRBV27 and TRBJ2-2; 7 bases map to TRBD1. The CDR3 contains 18 residues. With 2 bases clipped from V and 4 bases from J, the junction kept 13 bases outside the gene matches. The germline gives CDR1 MNHEY, CDR2 SMNVEV (reference sequence). The CDR3 nucleotides are TGTGCCAGCAGTTTAATCAGCCCAAGACAGGGAATCACCGGGGAGCTGTTTTTT. Protein product: CASSLISPRQGITGELFF.

The chain combines TRBV9 with TRBJ1-4; D is unresolved. The V and J ends lost 0 bases and 7 bases respectively, with 10 bases between them. Germline assignment: CDR1 SGDLS and CDR2 YYNGEE. CDR3 length: 14 residues. The CDR3 nucleotides are TGTGCCAGCAGCGTAGAGGCAGAAACTGAAAAACTGTTTTTT. It translates to CASSVEAETEKLFF.

This clonotype was found a few times. This chain links TRBV19 with TRBJ1-1; D is possibly TRBD1 (5 bases). V lost 3 bases and J 5 bases, leaving 10 bases between the germline ends. The CDR3 is 13 residues long. CDR1 and CDR2 from the germline V gene are LNHDA and SQIVND (reference sequence). CDR3 protein: CASSIRERTEAFF. CDR3 nucleotides: TGTGCCAGTAGTATCAGGGAGAGAACTGAAGCTTTCTTT.

This clonotype showed up just a few times. The chain has TRBV18 and TRBJ2-2; D remains ambiguous. This CDR3 spans 15 amino acids. Germline V gene lookup returns CDR1 KGHSH and CDR2 LQKENI. With 2 bases removed from V and 4 bases from J, the gap between germline ends came to 11 bases. CDR3 sequence: CASSPSSTLTGELFF. The CDR3 region has the DNA TGTGCCAGCTCACCATCGTCAACCCTCACCGGGGAGCTGTTTTTT.

The J gene is TRBJ2-7, the V gene TRBV2, with D possibly being TRBD1 (6 bases). The CDR3 totals 12 residues. V lost 6 bases and J lost 2, with 8 bases in between. The germline V gene has CDR1 SNHLY and CDR2 FYNNEI. The CDR3 coding sequence is TGTGCCAGCAGAGGACAGACCTACGAGCAGTACGTC. Protein sequence: CASRGQTYEQYV.

This clonotype was seen only a few times. This rearrangement joins TRBV3-1 to TRBJ1-1, with D unclear. V lost 4 bases, J lost 1 base, and 10 bases lay in between. CDR3 length: 14 amino acids. Germline-derived CDR1 and CDR2 are LGHDT and YNNKEL (reference sequence). The CDR3 region has the DNA TGTGCCAGCAGCCCAGAGAGGCGGAACACTGAAGCTTTCTTT. Translating gives CASSPERRNTEAFF.

In this sample, this clonotype turned up many times. CDR3 nucleotide sequence: TGCGCCAGCAGCTTGGGACTAGCGGATTACAATGAGCAGTTCTTC. It codes for CASSLGLADYNEQFF. The chain recombines TRBV5-1 with TRBJ2-1; 9 bases align to TRBD2. The CDR3 extends over 15 amino acids. V trimming: 0 bases; J trimming: 4 bases; junction bases outside the gene matches: 2. Germline CDR1 reads SGHRS; CDR2 reads YFSETQ.

This clonotype was counted many times. The rearrangement joins TRBV4-1 to TRBJ2-7; D not certain. Per the germline V gene, CDR1 is MGHRA and CDR2 is YSYEKL. Trimming left V 0 bases short and J 2 bases short, with 14 bases between. The CDR3 is 16 residues long. This chain's CDR3 is CASSQDHTAPPYEQYF. In nucleotides, the CDR3 is TGCGCCAGCAGCCAAGATCATACGGCCCCACCCTACGAGCAGTACTTC.

This clonotype came up a few times. The rearrangement joins TRBV20-1 to TRBJ1-1; TRBD1 is a possible D gene (5 bases). V lost 5 bases and J lost 6, with 19 bases in between. Germline assignment: CDR1 DFQATT and CDR2 SNEGSKA (reference sequence). This CDR3 comprises 14 residues. The CDR3: CSAPLPNKGAEAFF. Written as DNA, the CDR3 is TGCAGTGCTCCCCTCCCTAACAAAGGGGCTGAAGCTTTCTTT.

The chain links TRBV12-3 or TRBV12-4 to TRBJ2-5; 7 nucleotides align to TRBD2. The ends lost 3 bases at V and 0 bases at J; junction bases unmatched: 1. CDR3 length equals 14 residues. In DNA, the CDR3 is TGTGCCAGCAGTTTTGGGACTAACCAAGAGACCCAGTACTTC. Protein product: CASSFGTNQETQYF.

This chain uses TRBV21-1 with TRBJ1-1; the D call of TRBD1 is as the table states it, not checked on the DNA. TRBV21-1 is recorded as a pseudogene. The CDR3 has 17 residues. CDR3 DNA sequence: TGTGCCAGCACCCCTGGGAAGGGGGCGAAAGGAAGCGCGGAAGCTTTCTTT. Amino acids: CASTPGKGAKGSAEAFF.

Details on this clonotype: It may be a read error: a sequence one base away is much more abundant. V usage is TRBV11-2 and J usage is TRBJ1-5, with 12 bases identical to TRBD1. Germline CDR1 reads SGHAT; CDR2 reads FQNNGV. J gave up 2 bases and V 5 bases, and 13 bases lay outside the gene matches. This CDR3 region has 19 residues. This chain's CDR3 is CASSMRGTGGRWGNQPQHF. In DNA form, the CDR3 reads TGTGCCAGCAGCATGAGGGGGACAGGGGGCCGCTGGGGCAATCAGCCCCAGCATTTT.

This clonotype appeared many times. The chain joins TRBV20-1 to TRBJ1-1, with no clear D. There are 11 residues in the CDR3. Germline lookup yields CDR1 DFQATT and CDR2 SNEGSKA (reference sequence). DNA for the CDR3: TGCAGCAAAGACGGGAACACTGAAGCTTTCTTT. It codes for CSKDGNTEAFF.